The following is a T cell receptor (beta chain) sequence with its context. The record originates from a study of blood T cell repertoires in COVID-19. As handled by the study authors: The assay estimated nucleated cells by amplifying reference gene primers. The assay was immunoSEQ multiplex PCR, and TCRdb's table has in-frame clones only and misses some. Clone size and V and J calls were adopted from that table, with D and trimming inferred from the DNA. Of about 280,000 clones in the sample, roughly 90% were seen once. The study counted Cohort 3 donors as recovered given two negative PCRs, clearance, or symptom resolution. Material: PBMCs or T cells enriched from blood (not recorded which). The clonotype originates from an older woman who had recovered from COVID-19.

CDR3 amino acids: CATGTGGDSGYTF. Written as DNA, the CDR3 is TGTGCCACCGGGACAGGGGGTGATAGTGGCTACACCTTC. The chain recombines TRBV24-1 with TRBJ1-2; 11 positions match TRBD1. This CDR3 region has 13 residues. With 9 bases clipped from V and 7 bases from J, the junction kept 6 bases outside the gene matches. Looked up from germline, CDR1 is KGHDR and CDR2 is SFDVKD.